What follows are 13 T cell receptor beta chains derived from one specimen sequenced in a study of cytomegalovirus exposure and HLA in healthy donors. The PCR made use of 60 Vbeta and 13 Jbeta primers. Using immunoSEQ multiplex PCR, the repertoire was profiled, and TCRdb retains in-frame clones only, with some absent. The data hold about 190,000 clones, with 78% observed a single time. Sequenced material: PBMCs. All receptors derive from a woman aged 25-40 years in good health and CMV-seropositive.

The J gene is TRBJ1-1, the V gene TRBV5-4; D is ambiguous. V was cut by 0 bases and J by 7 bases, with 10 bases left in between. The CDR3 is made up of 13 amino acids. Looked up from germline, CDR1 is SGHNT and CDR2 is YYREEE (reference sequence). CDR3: CASSLGGYGEAFF. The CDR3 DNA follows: TGTGCCAGCAGCTTGGGCGGGTACGGTGAAGCTTTCTTT.

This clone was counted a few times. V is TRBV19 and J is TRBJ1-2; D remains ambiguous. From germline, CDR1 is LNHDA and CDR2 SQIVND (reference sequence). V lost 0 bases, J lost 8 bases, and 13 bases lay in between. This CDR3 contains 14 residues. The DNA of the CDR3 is TGTGCCAGTAGTATAGATGGACGGGAGCGGGGCTACACCTTC. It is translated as CASSIDGRERGYTF.

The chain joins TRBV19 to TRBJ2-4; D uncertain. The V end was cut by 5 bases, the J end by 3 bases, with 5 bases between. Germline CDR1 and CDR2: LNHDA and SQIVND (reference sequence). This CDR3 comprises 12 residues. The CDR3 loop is CASSPLKNIQYF. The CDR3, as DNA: TGTGCCAGTAGTCCCCTCAAAAACATTCAGTACTTC.

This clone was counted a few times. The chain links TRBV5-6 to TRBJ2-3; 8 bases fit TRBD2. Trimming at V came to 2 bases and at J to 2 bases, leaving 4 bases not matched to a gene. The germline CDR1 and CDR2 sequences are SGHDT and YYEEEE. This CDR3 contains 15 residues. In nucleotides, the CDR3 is TGTGCCAGCAGCTTTAGCGGGACCTCCACAGATACGCAGTATTTT. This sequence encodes CASSFSGTSTDTQYF.

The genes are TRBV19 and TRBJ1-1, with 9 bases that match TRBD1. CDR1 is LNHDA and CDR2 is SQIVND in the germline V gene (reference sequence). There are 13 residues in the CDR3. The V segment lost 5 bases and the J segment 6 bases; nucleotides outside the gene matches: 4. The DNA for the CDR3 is TGTGCCAGTAGTGTGGGACAGGGTCCTGAAGCTTTCTTT. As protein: CASSVGQGPEAFF.

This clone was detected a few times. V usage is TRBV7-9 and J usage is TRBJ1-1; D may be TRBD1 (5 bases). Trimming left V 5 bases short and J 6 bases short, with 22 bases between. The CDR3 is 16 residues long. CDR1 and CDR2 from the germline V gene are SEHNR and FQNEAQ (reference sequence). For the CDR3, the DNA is TGTGCCAGCAGCCCTAGTCGGGGACTGGGTCGGTCTGAAGCTTTCTTT. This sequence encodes CASSPSRGLGRSEAFF. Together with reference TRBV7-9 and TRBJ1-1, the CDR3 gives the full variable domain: DTGVSQNPRHKITKRGQNVTFRCDPISEHNRLYWYRQTLGQGPEFLTYFQNEAQLEKSRLLSDRFSAERPKGSFSTLEIQRTEQGDSAMYLCASSPSRGLGRSEAFFGQGTRLTVV.

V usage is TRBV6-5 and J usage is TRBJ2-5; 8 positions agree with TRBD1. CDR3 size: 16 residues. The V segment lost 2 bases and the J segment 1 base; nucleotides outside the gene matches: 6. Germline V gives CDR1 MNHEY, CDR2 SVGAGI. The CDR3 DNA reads TGTGCCAGCAGTTACAGCAGGGGGCCGCCCCAAGAGACCCAGTACTTC. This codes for CASSYSRGPPQETQYF.

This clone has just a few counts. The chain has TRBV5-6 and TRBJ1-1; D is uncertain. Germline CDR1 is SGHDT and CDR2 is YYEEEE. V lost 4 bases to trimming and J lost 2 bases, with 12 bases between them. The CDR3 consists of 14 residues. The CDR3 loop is CASSGGPLNTEAFF. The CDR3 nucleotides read TGTGCCAGCAGCGGAGGACCGCTAAACACTGAAGCTTTCTTT.

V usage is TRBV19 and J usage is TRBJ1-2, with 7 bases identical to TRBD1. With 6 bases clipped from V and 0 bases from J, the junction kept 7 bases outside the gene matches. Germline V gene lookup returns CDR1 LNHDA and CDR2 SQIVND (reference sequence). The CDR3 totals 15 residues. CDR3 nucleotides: TGTGCCAGTAGCCAAATCGGGACAGCTAACTATGGCTACACCTTC. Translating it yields CASSQIGTANYGYTF.

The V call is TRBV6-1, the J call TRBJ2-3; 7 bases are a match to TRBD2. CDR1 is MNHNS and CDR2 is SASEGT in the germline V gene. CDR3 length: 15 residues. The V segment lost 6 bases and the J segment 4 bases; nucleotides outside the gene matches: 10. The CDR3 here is CASSDLAGGPDTQYF. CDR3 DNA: TGTGCCAGCAGCGATTTAGCGGGTGGGCCAGATACGCAGTATTTT.

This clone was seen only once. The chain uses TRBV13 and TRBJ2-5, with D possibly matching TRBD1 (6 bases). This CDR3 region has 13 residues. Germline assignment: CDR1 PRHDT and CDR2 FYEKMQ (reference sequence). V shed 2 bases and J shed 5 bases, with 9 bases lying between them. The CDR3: CASSLQGWETQYF. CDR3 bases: TGTGCCAGCAGCTTACAGGGGTGGGAGACCCAGTACTTC.

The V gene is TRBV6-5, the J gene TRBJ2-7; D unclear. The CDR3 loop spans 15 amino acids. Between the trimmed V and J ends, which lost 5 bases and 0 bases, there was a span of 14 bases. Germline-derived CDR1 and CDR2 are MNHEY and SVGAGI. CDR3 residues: CASSNIPRSSYEQYF. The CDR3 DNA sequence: TGTGCCAGCAGTAATATTCCAAGGAGCTCCTACGAGCAGTACTTC.

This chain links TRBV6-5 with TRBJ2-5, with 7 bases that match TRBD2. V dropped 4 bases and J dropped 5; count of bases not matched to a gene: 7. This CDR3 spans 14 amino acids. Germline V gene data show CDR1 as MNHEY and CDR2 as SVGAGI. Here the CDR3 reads CASSLRGRRETQYF. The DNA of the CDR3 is TGTGCCAGCAGTTTGCGGGGGAGGCGGGAGACCCAGTACTTC.